The T cell receptor beta chain described here comes from a study of shared clonotypes between healthy human individuals. Looked up from germline, CDR1 is MDHEN and CDR2 is SYDVKM. V lost 3 bases and J lost 6; bases outside the gene matches: 6. The CDR3 is 15 amino acids. Splitting the CD4+ cells yielded a CD45RA+ naive subset and a CD45RA-negative memory subset. Remarks on this clone: Its target is unknown.

Findings and limits, study-wide: Clonotype sharing across several donors was observed for about 5.2% of naive CD4 clonotypes.

Sequenced by immunoSEQ multiplex PCR; TCRdb stores in-frame clones only, minus some. Of over a million clones in the sample, 96% were seen once. The receptor was derived from a man younger than 40 in good health. Source material: naive CD4+ T cells sorted from blood. As for subset: CD45RA+ positively selected. The rearrangement uses TRBV28 and TRBJ2-1, with TRBD2 matching 9 bases. CDR3 sequence: CASSFRGGVVNEQFF. The CDR3, as DNA: TGTGCCAGCAGTTTCCGCGGGGGGGTTGTCAATGAGCAGTTCTTC.